Listed below are T cell receptor beta chains from one sample, sequenced in a study of post-analysis software for immune sequencing data. TCRdb analysed the PCR reads with MiXCR anew, one entry per CDR3 protein. The sample records roughly 870,000 distinct CDR3 sequences, approximately 53% being singletons. The sample comprised blood. The receptors were sampled from a girl between 10 and 17 years old with multiple sclerosis. The CDR3 runs from the conserved cysteine through the conserved F or W. The D gene is left open where the match is weak. The listing skips clone size in some rows; elsewhere it reads once, few, many or a size class.

D	V	J	size	DNA	CDR3
TRBD1	TRBV15	TRBJ2-3	NA	TGTGCCACCAGCGCTACCAGGGGGCCGTTCCTTGGTACGCAGTATTTT	CATSATRGPFLGTQYF
NA	TRBV12-3/TRBV12-4	TRBJ1-2	NA	TGTGCCAGCAGTTTGGCTGACAACTATGGCTACACCTTC	CASSLADNYGYTF
NA	TRBV7-2	TRBJ1-1	NA	TGTGCCAGCAGCTCCTCGGGACAAAACACTGAAGCTTTCTTT	CASSSSGQNTEAFF
NA	TRBV20-1	TRBJ2-3	few	TGCAGTGCTAGAGATGTCTCAGGCACAGATACGCAGTATTTT	CSARDVSGTDTQYF
NA	TRBV7-8	TRBJ2-1	NA	TGTGCCAGCAGCTTAGCGGCGAGGGGGAGCTCCTACAATGAGCAGTTCTTC	CASSLAARGSSYNEQFF
TRBD2	TRBV20-1	TRBJ2-7	few	TGCAGTGCTGGTGCTAGCGGTCAGCCATCGTACAATGAGCAGTACTTC	CSAGASGQPSYNEQYF
TRBD2	TRBV12-3/TRBV12-4	TRBJ2-1	few	TGTGCCAGCAGTCCCAGCGGGACGGGCAATGAGCAGTTCTTC	CASSPSGTGNEQFF
NA	TRBV20-1	TRBJ2-6	NA	TGCAGTACCTACAGGGATGACTCTGGGGCCAACGTCCTGACTTTC	CSTYRDDSGANVLTF
NA	TRBV20-1	TRBJ2-7	NA	TGCAGTGCTAGAGACTCCGTCAAGGGCTTACAACCCTACGAGCAGTACTTC	CSARDSVKGLQPYEQYF
TRBD1	TRBV29-1	TRBJ1-4	NA	TGCAGCGGGGGTGCGAACAGGGGTGAAAAACTGTTTTTT	CSGGANRGEKLFF
NA	TRBV12-3/TRBV12-4	TRBJ2-7	NA	TGTGCCAGCAGTAAGGGGACAACCTACGAGCAGTACTTC	CASSKGTTYEQYF
NA	TRBV5-1	TRBJ2-5	NA	TGCGCCAGCGCCCAACCTCCGGGGGAGACCCAGTACTTC	CASAQPPGETQYF
NA	TRBV6-5	TRBJ2-3	NA	TGTGCCAGCAGTTACTCGCCTAGCACAGATACGCAGTATTTT	CASSYSPSTDTQYF
NA	TRBV2	TRBJ1-2	NA	TGTGCCAGCAGCACCAAAGGGGGTAGCCATGGCTACACCTTC	CASSTKGGSHGYTF
NA	TRBV9	TRBJ1-2	NA	TGTGCCAGCAGCCCTCAGGGGAGGAACTATGGCTACACCTTC	CASSPQGRNYGYTF
NA	TRBV6-1	TRBJ2-5	NA	TGTGCCAGCAGTGAAGATACGTACCAAGAGACCCAGTACTTC	CASSEDTYQETQYF
TRBD1	TRBV15	TRBJ2-5	few	TGTGCCACCAAGGAAGACAGGGGCGTTGAGACCCAGTACTTC	CATKEDRGVETQYF
NA	TRBV29-1	TRBJ2-7	few	TGCAGCTACAGAGAAACCTACGAGCAGTACTTC	CSYRETYEQYF
TRBD2	TRBV4-1	TRBJ2-7	once	TGCGCCAGCAGCCAAGAAGGTTTCGGTCTAGCGGGAGGGCCGAGCTCCTACGAGCAGTACTTC	CASSQEGFGLAGGPSSYEQYF
TRBD2	TRBV5-5	TRBJ2-1	NA	TGTGCCAGCAGCCGCTCGGGAGGGCCGGGTGAGCAGTTCTTC	CASSRSGGPGEQFF
TRBD2	TRBV7-3	TRBJ2-1	NA	TGTGCCAGCAGCTCATTACTAGCGGGGTGCAATGAGCAGTTCTTC	CASSSLLAGCNEQFF
TRBD2	TRBV12-3/TRBV12-4	TRBJ2-3	once	TGTGCCAGCAGTTGGCTTCGCGGGGGGCCAGATACGCAGTATTTT	CASSWLRGGPDTQYF
NA	TRBV5-5	TRBJ2-4	few	TGTGCCAGCAGCTTGTATACTCAGCGGGCCGCTATAAAAAACATTCAGTACTTC	CASSLYTQRAAIKNIQYF
NA	TRBV9	TRBJ1-6	NA	TGTGCCAGCAGCGTAGGGGGATGGACTAAGAAAGAGTCCCTCCACTTT	CASSVGGWTKKESLHF
NA	TRBV7-9	TRBJ2-1	NA	TGTGCCAGCAGCTTTTCAAGGGCGCGCAGTTCCTACAATGAGCAGTTCTTC	CASSFSRARSSYNEQFF
TRBD2	TRBV11-2	TRBJ2-7	once	TGTGCCAGCAAATTATTTTTTGGGGGGGGTCCCCCGGACGAGCAGTACTTC	CASKLFFGGGPPDEQYF
NA	TRBV15	TRBJ2-7	many	TGTGCCACCAGCAGAGTGGGTGACGAGCAGTACTTC	CATSRVGDEQYF
NA	TRBV12-3/TRBV12-4	TRBJ2-7	NA	TGTGCCAGCAGTCAATTGAGGAACGAGCAGTACTTC	CASSQLRNEQYF
NA	TRBV7-2	TRBJ2-1	few	TGTGCCAGCAGCTTTGCGGGAACCTACAATGAGCAGTTCTTC	CASSFAGTYNEQFF
NA	TRBV6-4	TRBJ2-3	NA	TGTGCCAGCAGTCCTCAGGGGATTACAGATACGCAGTATTTT	CASSPQGITDTQYF
NA	TRBV29-1	TRBJ1-2	NA	TGCAGCGGCCAAGATTGGGGAGCCAACTATGGCTACACCTTC	CSGQDWGANYGYTF
TRBD2	TRBV29-1	TRBJ2-3	few	TGCAGCGTTGAACGGACTAGCGGTAACACAGATACGCAGTATTTT	CSVERTSGNTDTQYF
NA	TRBV3-1	TRBJ2-5	NA	TGTGCCAGCAGCCGACGAACAGGACAACAAGAGACCCAGTACTTC	CASSRRTGQQETQYF
NA	TRBV20-1	TRBJ2-5	NA	TGCAGTGCTAGCCTTAGCGGACTATTTGGGAATGAGCAGTACTTC	CSASLSGLFGNEQYF
NA	TRBV7-3	TRBJ2-1	NA	TGTGCCAGCAGCTTAGGCCCGGCCGTCTACAATGAGCAGTTCTTC	CASSLGPAVYNEQFF
TRBD1	TRBV20-1	TRBJ1-5	NA	TGCAGTGCCTCTGACAGGGGGCGGAATCAGCCCCAGCATTTT	CSASDRGRNQPQHF
NA	TRBV7-9	TRBJ1-5	NA	TGTGCCAGCAGCCGCACTGAAGAACAGCCCCAGCATTTT	CASSRTEEQPQHF
NA	TRBV20-1	TRBJ2-7	NA	TGCAGTGCCACCCCAATGGCGGAGCTCTACGAGCAGTACTTC	CSATPMAELYEQYF
NA	TRBV20-1	TRBJ2-1	NA	TGCAGTGCTGGAACCTCGTGGGGGAGGAGCTCCTACAATGAGCAGTTCTTC	CSAGTSWGRSSYNEQFF
TRBD2	TRBV7-3	TRBJ2-1	once	TGTGCCAGCAGCTCTCGGACTAGCGGGAGTCGATATGAGCAGTTCTTC	CASSSRTSGSRYEQFF
NA	TRBV10-3	TRBJ2-5	NA	TGTGCCATCAGTTGGACAGATCAAGAGACCCAGTACTTC	CAISWTDQETQYF
TRBD2	TRBV5-1	TRBJ2-5	NA	TGCGCCAGCAGCCTTGGGACTAGCGGGACCTGGGAGACCCAGTACTTC	CASSLGTSGTWETQYF